The clone carrying this T cell receptor beta chain was counted only a few times. The CDR3 spans 14 residues. V was clipped by 0 bases and J by 4 bases; unmatched bases: 0. Germline V gene data show CDR1 as SGDLS and CDR2 as YYNGEE. This entry comes from a study of blood T cell repertoires in COVID-19. Study summary: Acute-phase and convalescent COVID-19 samples originated in the United States, Italy and Spain. Nucleic acid was either cDNA or gDNA, and it came from T cells, B-cell-depleted T cells, or PBMCs.

Per the authors' pipeline: Amplified reference gene primers provided the basis for estimating nucleated cell counts. Clones were sequenced by immunoSEQ multiplex PCR, and TCRdb holds only the in-frame ones, with some missing. The V and J calls and the clone size are those of that table, but D and trimming were determined from the DNA. In the table there are around 250,000 clones, roughly 85% of which are singletons. The source of this sequence is a woman in her late teens or twenties with acute or convalescent COVID-19. V usage is TRBV9 and J usage is TRBJ2-1; 8 nucleotides agree with TRBD2. The specimen sequenced was peripheral blood. CDR3 region: CASSVGGRYNEQFF. For the CDR3, the DNA is TGTGCCAGCAGCGTAGGCGGGAGGTACAATGAGCAGTTCTTC.